The 30 T cell receptor beta chains listed next were all sequenced from one sample in a study of identical twins. TCRdb reprocessed the 5' RACE reads with MiXCR, giving one entry per CDR3 protein. The sample includes fewer than 250,000 distinct CDR3 sequences, around a tenth of them seen just once. The sequencing sample was made of memory (CD45RO+) T cells sorted from blood. The receptors were gathered from a woman aged 18-29 years in good health.

CDR3 protein: CASSQVRHTDTQYF. The DNA of the CDR3 is TGTGCCAGCAGCCAAGTTCGGCACACAGATACGCAGTATTTT. J is TRBJ2-3 and V is TRBV14; D unresolved. V gave up 1 base and J gave up 2 bases, with 7 bases separating them. Germline CDR1 reads SGHDN; CDR2 reads FVKESK. The CDR3 sequence is 14 residues long. Variable domain in full (rest from reference TRBV14 and TRBJ2-3): EAGVTQFPSHSVIEKGQTVTLRCDPISGHDNLYWYRRVMGKEIKFLLHFVKESKQDESGMPNNRFLAERTGGTYSTLKVQPAELEDSGVYFCASSQVRHTDTQYFGPGTRLTVL.

The table lists this clonotype with a few counts. This sequence joins TRBV20-1 and TRBJ2-1; 8 bases match TRBD1. The CDR3 is 12 residues long. Germline CDR1 DFQATT, CDR2 SNEGSKA (reference sequence). J gave up 7 bases and V 5 bases, and 4 bases lay outside the gene matches. The CDR3 is CSARTGRNEQFF. In DNA form, the CDR3 reads TGCAGTGCTCGGACAGGGAGGAATGAGCAGTTCTTC.

The V gene is TRBV7-2, the J gene TRBJ1-2; no reliable D call. Trimming pared 1 base from V and 4 bases from J, leaving 10 bases between. Germline lookup yields CDR1 SGHTA and CDR2 FQGNSA. This CDR3 region has 14 residues. The DNA of the CDR3 is TGTGCCAGCAGCTTAGACCCCTGGAGCTATGGCTACACCTTC. Translated, it gives CASSLDPWSYGYTF.

The sample holds a few counts of this clonotype. The chain carries TRBV18 and TRBJ2-3; 12 bases fit TRBD2. Trimming at V came to 6 bases and at J to 6 bases, leaving 10 bases not matched to a gene. The germline V gene encodes CDR1 KGHSH and CDR2 LQKENI. There are 16 residues in the CDR3. As DNA, the CDR3 is TGTGCCAGCTCCCCCGGACTAGCGGGACCTGGGGATACGCAGTATTTT. Its protein is CASSPGLAGPGDTQYF.

This clonotype was detected ten times or more. The gene calls are TRBV2 and TRBJ2-7; tentatively, D is TRBD1 (6 bases). Germline V CDR1 and CDR2: SNHLY, FYNNEI. CDR3 length: 15 residues. With 6 bases removed from V and 1 base from J, the gap between germline ends came to 16 bases. The CDR3 here is CASRPTGAASYEQYF. The CDR3, as DNA: TGTGCCAGCAGACCGACAGGAGCCGCTTCCTACGAGCAGTACTTC.

The chain employs TRBV4-3 and TRBJ2-5; TRBD2 matches 7 bases. There are 17 residues in the CDR3. Trimming removed 5 bases from V and 5 bases from J; junction bases left unmatched: 17. The germline V gene encodes CDR1 LGHNA and CDR2 YSLEER. The CDR3 sequence: CASSYQLEASGVETQYF. The CDR3 DNA is TGCGCCAGCAGCTACCAGCTGGAGGCTAGCGGTGTCGAGACCCAGTACTTC.

The table lists this clonotype with a few counts. V usage is TRBV20-1 and J usage is TRBJ1-2; 8 bases are shared with TRBD1. Trimming took 4 bases from V and 3 from J; bases not matched to a gene: 13. The CDR3 contains 16 residues. Germline values: CDR1 DFQATT, CDR2 SNEGSKA (reference sequence). The DNA for the CDR3 is TGCAGTGCTACCTTAACAGGGGGAGGGCGATACTATGGCTACACCTTC. This codes for CSATLTGGGRYYGYTF.

This clonotype was seen many times. This rearrangement joins TRBV9 to TRBJ2-3; D not certain. Trimming removed 3 bases from V and 0 bases from J, with 20 bases in between. This CDR3 contains 18 residues. Germline lookup yields CDR1 SGDLS and CDR2 YYNGEE. The CDR3 DNA reads as TGTGCCAGCAGCGGCCAATCGAGGTCTCTCCCTAGCACAGATACGCAGTATTTT. As protein: CASSGQSRSLPSTDTQYF. Full variable domain (rest looked up from reference TRBV9 and TRBJ2-3): DSGVTQTPKHLITATGQRVTLRCSPRSGDLSVYWYQQSLDQGLQFLIQYYNGEERAKGNILERFSAQQFPDLHSELNLSSLELGDSALYFCASSGQSRSLPSTDTQYFGPGTRLTVL.

This clonotype was detected a few times. The V and J genes are TRBV12-3 or TRBV12-4 and TRBJ2-1; the match to TRBD2 covers 7 bases. Trimming at V came to 5 bases and at J to 6 bases, leaving 7 bases not matched to a gene. The CDR3 has 14 residues. The CDR3 coding sequence is TGTGCCAGCAGTGGGGGAGGGGCTTTCAATGAGCAGTTCTTC. This gives the protein CASSGGGAFNEQFF.

The chain is built from TRBV5-5 and TRBJ2-3; TRBD2 matches at 7 bases. The trim removed 6 bases at V and 4 bases at J, leaving 14 bases unmatched. CDR3 length equals 16 residues. Germline V gives CDR1 SGHKS, CDR2 YYEKEE (reference sequence). CDR3 loop: CASNHWVGLGSDTQYF. CDR3 bases: TGTGCCAGCAACCATTGGGTTGGACTAGGCTCAGATACGCAGTATTTT.

This clonotype was picked up a small number of times. CDR3 in amino acids: CSALGEGKGSEQYF. The DNA for the CDR3 is TGCAGTGCCCTGGGGGAGGGGAAGGGGTCCGAGCAGTACTTC. This rearrangement joins TRBV20-1 to TRBJ2-7; 7 bases are shared with TRBD2. V was pared by 6 bases and J by 6 bases, with 14 bases of the junction left unmatched. Germline V CDR1 and CDR2: DFQATT, SNEGSKA (reference sequence). The CDR3 is 14 residues long.

This clonotype was counted at least ten times. The chain links TRBV7-8 to TRBJ2-3, with D possibly matching TRBD2 (6 bases). Germline V gives CDR1 SGHVS, CDR2 FQNEAQ. Trimming took 5 bases from V and 2 from J, leaving 11 bases between them. The length of the CDR3 is 14 residues. As DNA, the CDR3 is TGTGCCAGCAGCCCCCGGGACTCCACAGATACGCAGTATTTT. It specifies CASSPRDSTDTQYF.

This clonotype was seen ten or more times. J is TRBJ2-1 and V is TRBV7-7; 7 positions agree with TRBD2. The junction had 0 bases not matched to a gene; V was cut back by 2 bases and J by 5 bases. Germline CDR1 and CDR2: SSHAT and FNYEAQ (reference sequence). This CDR3 is built from 13 residues. The CDR3 sequence: CASSLSGNNEQFF. CDR3 nucleotides: TGTGCCAGCAGCTTAAGCGGGAACAATGAGCAGTTCTTC.

The chain combines TRBV11-2 with TRBJ2-7; no clear D gene. This CDR3 has 14 amino acids. V lost 5 bases, J lost 5 bases, and 16 bases lay in between. Per germline, CDR1 SGHAT and CDR2 FQNNGV. Written as DNA, the CDR3 is TGTGCCAGCAGCGCCCATCAAATCGCCGACGAGCAGTACTTC. Residues: CASSAHQIADEQYF. The full variable domain, with the rest looked up from reference TRBV11-2 and TRBJ2-7, is EAGVAQSPRYKIIEKRQSVAFWCNPISGHATLYWYQQILGQGPKLLIQFQNNGVVDDSQLPKDRFSAERLKGVDSTLKIQPAKLEDSAVYLCASSAHQIADEQYFGPGTRLTVT.

This clonotype has just a few counts. V and J are TRBV4-3 and TRBJ2-1, with D unresolved. CDR1 is LGHNA, CDR2 YSLEER, per germline. V lost 0 bases and J 5 bases, leaving 5 bases between the germline ends. CDR3 length: 13 residues. The chain's CDR3 is CASSQDRDNEQFF. The CDR3 DNA reads TGCGCCAGCAGCCAAGATCGGGACAATGAGCAGTTCTTC.

CDR3 sequence reads: CASRSLAGEINEQFF. The DNA of the CDR3 is TGTGCCAGCAGGTCACTAGCGGGAGAGATCAATGAGCAGTTCTTC. This sequence joins TRBV6-1 and TRBJ2-1; TRBD2 matches at 11 bases. Germline V lookup: CDR1 MNHNS, CDR2 SASEGT. The CDR3 contains 15 residues. With V trimmed by 6 bases and J by 6 bases, 7 bases remained unmatched.

This clonotype was seen more than once but under ten times. The CDR3 spells CASSLKGGSDTQYF. The CDR3 region has the DNA TGTGCCAGCAGCTTAAAGGGAGGGTCAGATACGCAGTATTTT. This chain joins TRBV5-4 and TRBJ2-3; TRBD2 matches 7 bases. Unmatched junction bases numbered 4, after V lost 2 bases and J lost 4 bases. The CDR3 loop spans 14 amino acids. Germline V CDR1 and CDR2: SGHNT, YYREEE (reference sequence).

V gene TRBV18 combines with J gene TRBJ1-2; D is unresolved. Germline V CDR1 and CDR2: KGHSH, LQKENI. This CDR3 contains 14 residues. Trimming stripped 3 bases from V and 4 bases from J, with 12 bases between. The CDR3 region is CASSPSSYRYGYTF. In nucleotides, the CDR3 is TGTGCCAGCTCACCGTCCAGTTATCGCTATGGCTACACCTTC.

This clonotype appeared a few times. The chain has TRBV7-2 and TRBJ2-2, with 9 bases lining up with TRBD1. Per the germline V gene, CDR1 is SGHTA and CDR2 is FQGNSA. Losses at the gene ends were 6 bases for V and 4 bases for J; bases not matched to a gene: 9. This CDR3 region has 16 residues. This CDR3 is CASSQHRGRFTGELFF. CDR3 in DNA: TGTGCCAGCAGTCAGCACAGGGGGCGCTTCACCGGGGAGCTGTTTTTT.

V gene TRBV27 combines with J gene TRBJ2-6; D is unresolved. The CDR3 is 17 amino acids. The germline V and J ends were trimmed by 3 bases and 1 base, with 13 bases remaining between them. CDR1 and CDR2 from the germline V gene are MNHEY and SMNVEV (reference sequence). CDR3 loop: CASSLKGRYSGANVLTF. CDR3 DNA sequence: TGTGCCAGCAGTTTGAAAGGACGGTATTCTGGGGCCAACGTCCTGACTTTC.

The chain links TRBV9 to TRBJ2-1; a possible D gene is TRBD1 (7 bases). Trimming removed 3 bases from V and 7 bases from J, with 14 bases in between. The CDR3 extends over 14 amino acids. Germline V CDR1 and CDR2: SGDLS, YYNGEE. This chain's CDR3 is CASSARGTENEQFF. CDR3 in DNA: TGTGCCAGCAGCGCTCGGGGGACAGAGAATGAGCAGTTCTTC.

Only a few counts were recorded for this clonotype. The V call is TRBV7-2, the J call TRBJ2-1; 9 positions match TRBD1. Germline-derived CDR1 and CDR2 are SGHTA and FQGNSA. The CDR3 extends over 14 amino acids. V gave up 5 bases and J gave up 10 bases; unmatched junction bases: 9. The chain's CDR3 is CASSITGTGIEQFF. CDR3 coding DNA: TGTGCCAGCAGCATCACCGGGACAGGGATCGAGCAGTTCTTC.

The chain combines TRBV5-1 with TRBJ2-5; D possibly matches TRBD1 or TRBD2 (5 bases each). V was clipped by 2 bases and J by 5 bases, with 13 bases between them. The V gene's germline CDR1 is SGHRS and CDR2 YFSETQ. This CDR3 contains 14 residues. In DNA, the CDR3 is TGCGCCAGCAGCTTCAGGGACCCAAGGGAGACCCAGTACTTC. Translating it yields CASSFRDPRETQYF.

This clonotype was counted many times. This chain connects TRBV7-2 to TRBJ2-3; D call uncertain. Germline V gives CDR1 SGHTA, CDR2 FQGNSA. Trimming pared 5 bases from V and 2 bases from J, leaving 11 bases between. This CDR3 spans 14 amino acids. CDR3 DNA: TGTGCCAGCAGCCCGACTTACCTCACAGATACGCAGTATTTT. It translates to CASSPTYLTDTQYF.

The rearrangement uses TRBV6-1 and TRBJ2-1; D may be TRBD2 (5 bases). CDR1 and CDR2 from the germline V gene are MNHNS and SASEGT. Trimming took 6 bases from V and 4 from J, leaving 28 bases between them. This CDR3 contains 19 residues. CDR3 region: CASSKEGPCGEWVYNEQFF. CDR3 nucleotides: TGTGCCAGCAGCAAAGAGGGCCCTTGCGGAGAGTGGGTGTACAATGAGCAGTTCTTC.

This chain connects TRBV6-2 or TRBV6-3 to TRBJ2-1, with D tentatively TRBD2 (6 bases). From germline, CDR1 is MNHEY and CDR2 SVGEGT. The CDR3 is 16 residues long. The V gene lost 0 bases and the J gene lost 6 bases, with 15 bases spanning the gap. CDR3 loop: CASSYSLGGALNEQFF. DNA of the CDR3: TGTGCCAGCAGTTACTCGCTGGGCGGGGCCCTCAATGAGCAGTTCTTC.

This clonotype occurred a few times. The gene calls are TRBV11-2 and TRBJ2-3; tentatively, D is TRBD1 (8 bases). The CDR3 is 15 amino acids. The germline gives CDR1 SGHAT, CDR2 FQNNGV. V was shortened by 5 bases and J by 4 bases, with 16 bases between the two germline ends. CDR3 sequence (DNA): TGTGCCAGCAGCCAGAACACAGGGGGGGCAGATACGCAGTATTTT. Its translation: CASSQNTGGADTQYF.

About this clonotype: A junction end diverges from the germline sequence, so it may reflect a read error. This chain uses TRBV10-1 with TRBJ2-1, with D tentatively TRBD1 or TRBD2 (5 bases each). From germline, CDR1 is WNHNN and CDR2 SYGVQD (reference sequence). This CDR3 comprises 13 residues. The CDR3 DNA reads TGTGCCAGCAGTGAGCGCGTGAGGGGTGAGCAGTTCTTC. The encoded protein is CASSERVRGEQFF.

The sample holds a few counts of this clonotype. This chain links TRBV6-5 with TRBJ2-7; D gene ambiguous. Trimming shortened V by 0 bases and J by 0 bases, and 6 bases separated the two germline ends. Germline values: CDR1 MNHEY, CDR2 SVGAGI. This CDR3 has 14 residues. The CDR3 DNA sequence: TGTGCCAGCAGTTACTCTACGGACTCCTACGAGCAGTACTTC. This codes for CASSYSTDSYEQYF.

This clonotype was seen a handful of times. The chain joins TRBV6-5 to TRBJ1-5; D possibly corresponds to TRBD1 (5 bases). This CDR3 has 15 amino acids. Looked up from germline, CDR1 is MNHEY and CDR2 is SVGAGI. V lost 3 bases to trimming and J lost 0 bases, with 9 bases between them. CDR3: CASSYSRASNQPQHF. CDR3 DNA sequence: TGTGCCAGCAGTTATAGCAGGGCTAGCAATCAGCCCCAGCATTTT.